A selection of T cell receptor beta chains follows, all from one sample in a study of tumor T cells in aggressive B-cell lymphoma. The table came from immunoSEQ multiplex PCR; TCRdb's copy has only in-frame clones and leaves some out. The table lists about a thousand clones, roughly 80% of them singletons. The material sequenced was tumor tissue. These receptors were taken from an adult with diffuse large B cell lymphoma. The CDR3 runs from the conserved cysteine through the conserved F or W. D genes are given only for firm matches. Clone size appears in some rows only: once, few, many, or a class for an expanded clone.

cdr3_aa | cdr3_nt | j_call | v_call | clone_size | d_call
CASSLDGGFGETQYF | TGCGCCAGCAGCTTGGATGGCGGGTTCGGGGAGACCCAGTACTTC | TRBJ2-5 | TRBV5-1 | NA | NA
CASGWTGGFQETQYF | TGTGCTAGTGGTTGGACAGGGGGCTTTCAAGAGACCCAGTACTTC | TRBJ2-5 | TRBV12-5 | NA | TRBD1
CASRPPSGTASYNEQFF | TGCGCCAGCAGACCCCCCTCCGGGACAGCCTCCTACAATGAGCAGTTCTTC | TRBJ2-1 | TRBV10-1 | NA | TRBD1
CASSRKLGSYEQYF | TGCGCCAGCAGCCGAAAACTAGGCTCCTACGAGCAGTACTTC | TRBJ2-7 | TRBV4-1 | NA | NA
CASSMAGTAGQPQHF | TGTGCCAGTAGTATGGCCGGGACAGCAGGGCAGCCCCAGCATTTT | TRBJ1-5 | TRBV19 | NA | TRBD1
CASSLADKNTEAFF | TGTGCCAGCAGCTTAGCAGACAAGAACACTGAAGCTTTCTTT | TRBJ1-1 | TRBV11-1 | NA | NA
CASSAKPGAKADTQYF | TGTGCCAGCAGCGCCAAGCCGGGAGCAAAAGCAGATACGCAGTATTTT | TRBJ2-3 | TRBV9 | NA | NA
CASSMGQRNEQYF | TGTGCCAGTAGTATGGGACAGAGAAACGAGCAGTACTTC | TRBJ2-7 | TRBV19 | few | TRBD1
CASSSPVWAGEETQYF | TGTGCCAGCAGTTCCCCCGTGTGGGCGGGAGAAGAGACCCAGTACTTC | TRBJ2-5 | TRBV28 | NA | TRBD2
CASSKASGSSYEQYF | TGTGCCAGCAGCAAAGCTAGCGGGAGTTCCTACGAGCAGTACTTC | TRBJ2-7 | TRBV21-1 | NA | NA
CASSLQGLGEQYF | TGTGCCAGCAGTTTACAGGGATTGGGAGAGCAGTACTTC | TRBJ2-7 | TRBV27 | NA | NA
CASSTGQGNNQPQHF | TGTGCCAGCAGCACCGGACAGGGGAACAATCAGCCCCAGCATTTT | TRBJ1-5 | TRBV7-8 | NA | TRBD1
CASSLTGTRFYEQYF | TGCGCCAGCAGCTTGACCGGGACTAGGTTCTACGAGCAGTACTTC | TRBJ2-7 | TRBV5-1 | NA | TRBD2
CASSLVSDFSGNTIYF | TGTGCCAGCAGCTTAGTTTCGGACTTCTCTGGAAACACCATATATTTT | TRBJ1-3 | TRBV7-2 | NA | NA
CASSTRTGFSTDTQYF | TGCGCCAGCAGCACCCGGACAGGCTTTTCCACAGATACGCAGTATTTT | TRBJ2-3 | TRBV5-1 | NA | TRBD1
CASSESGLSYEQYF | TGCGCCAGCAGCGAAAGCGGGCTTTCCTACGAGCAGTACTTC | TRBJ2-7 | TRBV4-1 | NA | NA
CASRGQKTAFSGYTF | TGTGCCTCAAGGGGTCAAAAAACCGCCTTTTCTGGCTACACCTTC | TRBJ1-2 | TRBV19 | NA | NA
CASSLETGRFSGNTIYF | TGTGCCAGCAGCTTGGAGACAGGGCGGTTTTCTGGAAACACCATATATTTT | TRBJ1-3 | TRBV5-6 | few | TRBD1
CASNSTYEQYF | TGTGCCAGCAACTCCACCTACGAGCAGTACTTC | TRBJ2-7 | TRBV7-6 | NA | NA
CSVEGWGGYTEAFF | TGCAGCGTTGAGGGTTGGGGGGGGTACACTGAAGCTTTCTTT | TRBJ1-1 | TRBV29-1 | NA | NA
CASRNRGDQPQHF | TGTGCCAGCAGAAACAGGGGCGATCAGCCCCAGCATTTT | TRBJ1-5 | TRBV6-5 | NA | TRBD1
CASSPSQGDGYTF | TGTGCCAGCTCACCAAGCCAGGGGGATGGCTACACCTTC | TRBJ1-2 | TRBV18 | NA | TRBD1